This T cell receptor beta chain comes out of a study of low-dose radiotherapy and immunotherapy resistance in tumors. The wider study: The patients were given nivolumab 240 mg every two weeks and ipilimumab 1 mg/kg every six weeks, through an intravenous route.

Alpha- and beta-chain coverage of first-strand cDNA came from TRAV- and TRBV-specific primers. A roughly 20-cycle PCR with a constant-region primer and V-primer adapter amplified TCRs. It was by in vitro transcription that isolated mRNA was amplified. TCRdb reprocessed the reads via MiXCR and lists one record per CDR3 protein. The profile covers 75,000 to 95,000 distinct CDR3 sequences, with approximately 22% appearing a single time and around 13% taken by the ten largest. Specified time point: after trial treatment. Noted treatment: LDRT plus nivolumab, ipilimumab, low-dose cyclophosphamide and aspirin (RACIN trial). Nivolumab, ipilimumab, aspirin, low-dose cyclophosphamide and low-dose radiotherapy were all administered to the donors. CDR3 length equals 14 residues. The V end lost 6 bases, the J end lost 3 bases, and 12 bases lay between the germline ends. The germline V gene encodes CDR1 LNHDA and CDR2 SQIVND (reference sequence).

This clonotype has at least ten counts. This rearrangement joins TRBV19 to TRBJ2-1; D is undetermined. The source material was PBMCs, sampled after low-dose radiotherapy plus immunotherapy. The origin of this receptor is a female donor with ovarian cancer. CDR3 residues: CASSGSPSYNEQFF. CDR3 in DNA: TGTGCCAGTAGCGGTTCCCCTAGCTACAATGAGCAGTTCTTC.